One and the same sample provided the 9 T cell receptor beta chains below, sequenced in a study of T-cell reconstitution after alpha-beta-depleted transplantation in children. Unique molecular identifiers tagged the TCRbeta library. Each CDR3 protein is one row after TCRdb ran MiXCR on the PCR reads. This table has about 300,000 distinct CDR3 sequences, around a tenth appearing once. The sample consisted of PBMCs, taken before TCRalphabeta/CD19-depleted stem cell transplant. Receptors originate from a boy in the first two years of life with acute myeloid leukemia, due to receive a stem cell transplant.

This clonotype has a handful of counts. This chain joins TRBV7-2 and TRBJ2-7, with no clear D. Per the germline V gene, CDR1 is SGHTA and CDR2 is FQGNSA. CDR3 length equals 17 residues. Trimming left V 0 bases short and J 0 bases short, with 15 bases between. The CDR3 region has the DNA TGTGCCAGCAGCTTAGCGTTCGGCAAGATGAGCTCCTACGAGCAGTACTTC. Encoded protein: CASSLAFGKMSSYEQYF.

This clonotype was detected ten times or more. V usage is TRBV12-3 or TRBV12-4 and J usage is TRBJ2-5; 9 bases fit TRBD2. The J segment lost 0 bases and the V segment lost 1 base, leaving 3 bases of the junction unmatched. The CDR3 totals 16 residues. The CDR3 sequence is CASSLGSSGNQETQYF. CDR3 DNA sequence: TGTGCCAGCAGTTTAGGGTCTAGCGGGAACCAAGAGACCCAGTACTTC.

This clonotype was counted a few times. J is TRBJ2-5 and V is TRBV12-3 or TRBV12-4; D is possibly TRBD2 (5 bases). Trimming took 5 bases from V and 5 from J, leaving 18 bases between them. The CDR3 runs to 15 residues. The CDR3 here is CASSQTAGPGETQYF. The CDR3 nucleotides read TGTGCCAGCAGTCAAACCGCCGGGCCGGGGGAGACCCAGTACTTC.

This clonotype was recorded at least ten times. This chain links TRBV27 with TRBJ2-7; 12 nucleotides agree with TRBD1. The CDR3 runs to 16 residues. Germline loops: CDR1 MNHEY, CDR2 SMNVEV (reference sequence). The ends lost 5 bases at V and 0 bases at J; junction bases unmatched: 5. The CDR3 DNA sequence: TGTGCCAGCAGTCCAGGGACAGGGGGCTCCTCCTACGAGCAGTACTTC. Amino acids: CASSPGTGGSSYEQYF.

This clonotype was picked up many times. This chain uses TRBV28 with TRBJ2-7; D is unresolved. The CDR3 loop spans 14 amino acids. CDR1 is MDHEN and CDR2 is SYDVKM in the germline V gene. V was pared by 3 bases and J by 2 bases, with 11 bases between. The CDR3 loop is CASSFRVGAYEQYF. CDR3 DNA sequence: TGTGCCAGCAGTTTCCGCGTGGGCGCCTACGAGCAGTACTTC.

The chain couples TRBV6-1 to TRBJ2-2; D is ambiguous. The ends were cut back, 7 bases at V and 1 base at J, with 7 bases in the middle. This CDR3 has 13 amino acids. Germline V gene sequence: CDR1 MNHNS, CDR2 SASEGT. The CDR3 reads CASKRENTGELFF. CDR3 DNA sequence: TGTGCCAGCAAAAGGGAGAACACCGGGGAGCTGTTTTTT.

This clonotype was seen at least ten times. The chain joins TRBV10-3 to TRBJ2-1, with 7 nucleotides matching TRBD1. V trimming: 7 bases; J trimming: 6 bases; junction bases outside the gene matches: 9. This CDR3 is 14 amino acids long. The germline CDR1 and CDR2 sequences are ENHRY and SYGVKD. CDR3 amino acids: CAITGTVGLNEQFF. CDR3 in DNA: TGTGCCATCACCGGGACAGTAGGCCTCAATGAGCAGTTCTTC.

In this sample, this clonotype turned up many times. The rearrangement joins TRBV9 to TRBJ2-2; D ambiguous. The germline V gene has CDR1 SGDLS and CDR2 YYNGEE. CDR3 length: 12 amino acids. V lost 2 bases and J 7 bases, leaving 6 bases between the germline ends. The CDR3 region has the DNA TGTGCCAGCAGCGTTGTAGGCGGGGAGCTGTTTTTT. Protein product: CASSVVGGELFF.

A few counts support this clonotype. The chain is built from TRBV4-1 and TRBJ2-1; 10 nucleotides align to TRBD1. The V gene end was trimmed by 0 bases and the J gene end by 5 bases; junction bases not matched to a gene: 13. This CDR3 comprises 19 residues. From germline, CDR1 is MGHRA and CDR2 YSYEKL. For the CDR3, the DNA is TGCGCCAGCAGCCAAGATCCCCTAAGGGGGGACAGGGGTAACAATGAGCAGTTCTTC. It encodes CASSQDPLRGDRGNNEQFF.